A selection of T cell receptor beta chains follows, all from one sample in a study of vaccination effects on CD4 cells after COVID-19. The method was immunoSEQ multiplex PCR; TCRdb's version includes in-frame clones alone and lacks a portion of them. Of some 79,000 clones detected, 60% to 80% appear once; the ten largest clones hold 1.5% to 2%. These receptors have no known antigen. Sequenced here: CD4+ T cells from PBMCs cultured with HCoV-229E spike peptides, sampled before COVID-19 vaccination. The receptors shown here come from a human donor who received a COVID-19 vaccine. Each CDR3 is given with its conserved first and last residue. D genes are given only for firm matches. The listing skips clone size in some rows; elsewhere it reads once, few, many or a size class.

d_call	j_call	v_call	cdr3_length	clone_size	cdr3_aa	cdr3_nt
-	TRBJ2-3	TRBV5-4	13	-	CASSQDPKDTQYF	TGTGCCAGCAGCCAAGACCCTAAAGATACGCAGTATTTT
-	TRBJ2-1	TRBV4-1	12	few	CASSQAWNEQFF	TGCGCCAGCAGCCAAGCCTGGAATGAGCAGTTCTTC
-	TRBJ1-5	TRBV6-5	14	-	CASRTSGGDQPQHF	TGTGCCAGCAGGACTTCGGGGGGGGACCAGCCCCAGCATTTT
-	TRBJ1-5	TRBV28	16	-	CASSLEGGNSNQPQHF	TGTGCCAGCAGTTTAGAAGGGGGAAATAGCAATCAGCCCCAGCATTTT
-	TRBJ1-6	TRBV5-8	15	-	CASSSSRGTNSPLHF	TGTGCCAGCAGCTCCTCACGAGGTACCAATTCACCCCTCCACTTT
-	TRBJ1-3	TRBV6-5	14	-	CASSYDWSGNTIYF	TGTGCCAGCAGTTACGATTGGTCTGGAAACACCATATATTTT
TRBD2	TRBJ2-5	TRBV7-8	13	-	CASSLERGETQYF	TGTGCCAGCAGCTTAGAGCGGGGAGAGACCCAGTACTTC
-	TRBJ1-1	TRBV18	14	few	CASSRQALNTEAFF	TGTGCCAGCTCAAGACAGGCCTTGAACACTGAAGCTTTCTTT
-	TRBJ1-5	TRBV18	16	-	CASSPSTRPSGQPQHF	TGTGCCAGCTCTCCATCAACCAGGCCTTCGGGTCAGCCCCAGCATTTT
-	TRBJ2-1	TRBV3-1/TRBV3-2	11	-	CASSQAQGQFF	TGTGCCAGCAGCCAAGCGCAGGGGCAGTTCTTC
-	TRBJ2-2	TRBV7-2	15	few	CASSSNRANTGELFF	TGTGCCAGCAGTTCAAACAGAGCGAACACCGGGGAGCTGTTTTTT
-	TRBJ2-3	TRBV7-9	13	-	CASSDWGTDTQYF	TGTGCCAGCAGTGACTGGGGTACAGATACGCAGTATTTT
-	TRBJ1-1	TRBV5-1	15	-	CASSFSAVMNTEAFF	TGCGCCAGCAGCTTTTCCGCCGTGATGAACACTGAAGCTTTCTTT
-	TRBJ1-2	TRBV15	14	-	CATSWEGAAGGYTF	TGTGCCACCAGCTGGGAGGGAGCGGCGGGTGGCTACACCTTC
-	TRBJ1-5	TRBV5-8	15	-	CASSGGDRLYQPQHF	TGTGCCAGCAGCGGGGGGGACCGACTCTATCAGCCCCAGCATTTT
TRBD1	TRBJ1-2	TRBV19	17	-	CASKPPGTGMEVYGYTF	TGTGCCAGTAAGCCCCCCGGGACAGGGATGGAAGTCTATGGCTACACCTTC
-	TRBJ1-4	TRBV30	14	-	CAWSVGRANEKLFF	TGTGCCTGGAGTGTAGGCAGGGCGAATGAAAAACTGTTTTTT
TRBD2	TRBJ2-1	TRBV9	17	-	CASSAGLAANSYNEQFF	TGTGCCAGCAGCGCCGGGCTAGCGGCGAACTCCTACAATGAGCAGTTCTTC
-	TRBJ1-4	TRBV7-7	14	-	CASSLAEGNEKLFF	TGTGCCAGCAGCTTAGCAGAGGGGAATGAAAAACTGTTTTTT
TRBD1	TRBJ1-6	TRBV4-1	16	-	CASSQGDRGPYSPLHF	TGCGCCAGCAGCCAGGGGGACAGGGGGCCTTATTCACCCCTCCACTTT
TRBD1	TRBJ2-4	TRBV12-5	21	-	CASGIRTGGLAGAAAKNIQYF	TGTGCTAGTGGGATAAGGACAGGGGGCTTAGCGGGGGCCGCAGCCAAAAACATTCAGTACTTC
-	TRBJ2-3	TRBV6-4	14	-	CASSLGGYTDTQYF	TGTGCCAGCAGTCTCGGGGGCTACACAGATACGCAGTATTTT
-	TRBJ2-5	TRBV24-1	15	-	CATSDLAGYQETQYF	TGTGCCACCAGTGATTTAGCAGGGTACCAAGAGACCCAGTACTTC
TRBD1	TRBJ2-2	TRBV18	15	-	CASSQDRGSTGELFF	TGTGCCAGCTCACAGGACAGGGGGTCCACCGGGGAGCTGTTTTTT
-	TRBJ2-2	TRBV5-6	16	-	CASSLRGPTNTGELFF	TGTGCCAGCAGCTTGCGGGGGCCCACCAACACCGGGGAGCTGTTTTTT
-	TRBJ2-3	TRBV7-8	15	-	CASSLVPDFTDTQYF	TGTGCCAGCAGCTTAGTCCCAGACTTCACAGATACGCAGTATTTT
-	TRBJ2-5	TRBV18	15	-	CASSPRIGQEETQYF	TGTGCCAGCTCACCACGAATAGGGCAAGAAGAGACCCAGTACTTC
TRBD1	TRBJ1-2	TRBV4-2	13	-	CASSLDRVYGYTF	TGTGCCAGCAGCCTGGACAGGGTCTATGGCTACACCTTC
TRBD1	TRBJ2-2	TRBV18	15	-	CASSSGTGATGELFF	TGTGCCAGCTCATCCGGGACAGGGGCTACCGGGGAGCTGTTTTTT
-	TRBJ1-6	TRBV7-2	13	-	CASTKLGGSPLHF	TGTGCCAGCACCAAGTTGGGGGGTTCACCCCTCCACTTT
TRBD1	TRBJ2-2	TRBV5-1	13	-	CASSYTGDRELFF	TGCGCCAGCAGCTACACAGGGGATAGGGAGCTGTTTTTT
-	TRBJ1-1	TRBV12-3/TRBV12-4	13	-	CASRTTGRGEAFF	TGTGCCAGCAGAACAACAGGGAGGGGGGAAGCTTTCTTT
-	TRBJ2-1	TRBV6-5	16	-	CASRYREGSSYNEQFF	TGTGCCAGCAGATACCGAGAGGGGAGCTCCTACAATGAGCAGTTCTTC
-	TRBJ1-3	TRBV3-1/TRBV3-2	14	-	CASSRSISGNTIYF	TGTGCCAGCAGCAGGTCTATCTCTGGAAACACCATATATTTT
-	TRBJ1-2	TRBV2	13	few	CASVLGGDYGYTF	TGTGCCAGCGTATTGGGGGGGGACTATGGCTACACCTTC
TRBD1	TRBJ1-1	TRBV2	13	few	CASRGQGVTEAFF	TGTGCCAGCAGGGGACAGGGGGTAACTGAAGCTTTCTTT
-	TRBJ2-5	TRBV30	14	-	CAWSGGGGLETQYF	TGTGCCTGGAGTGGTGGTGGGGGCCTCGAGACCCAGTACTTC
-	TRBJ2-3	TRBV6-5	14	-	CASNRASLTDTQYF	TGTGCGTCAAACAGGGCTTCGCTCACAGATACGCAGTATTTT
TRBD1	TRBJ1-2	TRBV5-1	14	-	CASSRDRGREGYTF	TGCGCCAGCTCGAGGGACAGGGGAAGGGAAGGCTACACCTTC
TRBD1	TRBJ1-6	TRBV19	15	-	CASQPYNRGSSPLHF	TGTGCCAGTCAACCCTATAACAGGGGAAGTTCACCCCTCCACTTT
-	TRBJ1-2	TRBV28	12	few	CASNTGNYGYTF	TGTGCCAGCAATACAGGGAACTATGGCTACACCTTC
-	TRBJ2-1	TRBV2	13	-	CASTIQEGTEQFF	TGTGCCAGCACCATCCAGGAAGGAACCGAGCAGTTCTTC
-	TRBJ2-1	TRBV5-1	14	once	CASRDGTTGNEQFF	TGCGCCAGCAGGGATGGGACAACAGGAAATGAGCAGTTCTTC
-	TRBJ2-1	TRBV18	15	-	CASSPLPGRDNEQFF	TGTGCCAGCTCACCACTCCCGGGCCGCGACAATGAGCAGTTCTTC
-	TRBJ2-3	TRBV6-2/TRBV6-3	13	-	CASSSDGTDTQYF	TGTGCCAGCAGCTCAGACGGCACAGATACGCAGTATTTT
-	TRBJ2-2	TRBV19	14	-	CASSIEGGTGELFF	TGTGCCAGTAGTATCGAAGGGGGCACCGGGGAGCTGTTTTTT
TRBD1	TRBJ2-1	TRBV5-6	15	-	CASSSTGGQYNEQFF	TGTGCCAGCAGCAGTACAGGGGGCCAGTACAATGAGCAGTTCTTC
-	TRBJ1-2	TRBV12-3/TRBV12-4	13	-	CASSRTVVYGYTF	TGTGCCAGCAGCCGGACAGTTGTGTATGGCTACACCTTC
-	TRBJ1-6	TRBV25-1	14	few	CASSDSVVNSPLHF	TGTGCCAGCAGTGACAGCGTAGTTAATTCACCCCTCCACTTT
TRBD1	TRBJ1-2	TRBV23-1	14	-	CASSQPQGNYGYTF	TGCGCCAGCAGTCAGCCACAGGGGAACTATGGCTACACCTTC
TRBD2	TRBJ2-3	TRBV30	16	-	CARLAGGQPLTDTQYF	TGTGCCCGTTTAGCGGGGGGGCAACCGTTAACAGATACGCAGTATTTT
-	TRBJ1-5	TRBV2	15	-	CASSGPEGGNQPQHF	TGTGCCAGCAGCGGGCCGGAGGGAGGAAATCAGCCCCAGCATTTT
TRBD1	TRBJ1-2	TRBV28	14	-	CASSFQGVRIGYTF	TGTGCCAGCAGTTTCCAGGGGGTAAGAATTGGCTACACCTTC
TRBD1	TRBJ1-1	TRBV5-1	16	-	CASSSSPGQTNTEAFF	TGCGCCAGCAGCTCAAGCCCGGGACAGACGAACACTGAAGCTTTCTTT